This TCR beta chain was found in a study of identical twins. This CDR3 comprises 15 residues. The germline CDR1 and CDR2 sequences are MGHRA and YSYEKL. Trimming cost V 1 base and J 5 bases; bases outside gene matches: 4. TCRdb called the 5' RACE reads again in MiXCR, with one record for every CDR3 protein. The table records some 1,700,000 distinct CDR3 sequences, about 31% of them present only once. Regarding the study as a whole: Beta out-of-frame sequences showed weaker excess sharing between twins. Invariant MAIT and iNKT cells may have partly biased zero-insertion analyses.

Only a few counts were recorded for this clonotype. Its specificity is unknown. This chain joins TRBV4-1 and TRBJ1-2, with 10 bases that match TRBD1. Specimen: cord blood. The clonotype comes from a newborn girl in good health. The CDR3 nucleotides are TGCGCCAGCAGCCAAGCCGGGACAGGGGAGTATGGCTACACCTTC. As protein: CASSQAGTGEYGYTF.